Presented here are 23 T cell receptor beta chains from one specimen sequenced in a study of T-cell reconstitution after alpha-beta-depleted transplantation in children. The TCRbeta library incorporated unique molecular identifiers. MiXCR, run by TCRdb on the PCR reads, gives a single entry per CDR3 protein. Found here are 250,000 or so distinct CDR3 sequences, under 30% of them singletons; the top ten hold around 4.8%. Source: PBMCs, mostly from graft donor cells, taken 360 days after TCRalphabeta/CD19-depleted stem cell transplant. The receptors shown here come from a female patient aged 2 to 10 who had a stem cell transplant for congenital amegakaryocytic thrombocytopenia, so the T cells may come from the graft donor.

This clonotype was observed a handful of times. The V gene is TRBV4-1, the J gene TRBJ1-1; 7 bases align to TRBD1. With V trimmed by 3 bases and J by 5 bases, 9 bases remained unmatched. This CDR3 has 15 amino acids. Germline values: CDR1 MGHRA, CDR2 YSYEKL. The CDR3 DNA reads as TGCGCCAGCAGCCAGCTCGCGGCAGGGGGAACTGAAGCTTTCTTT. It specifies CASSQLAAGGTEAFF.

This clonotype was observed many times. J is TRBJ2-4 and V is TRBV12-3 or TRBV12-4; the D gene could be TRBD1 or TRBD2 (5 bases each). The V gene lost 6 bases and the J gene lost 5 bases, with 17 bases spanning the gap. CDR3 size: 15 residues. The CDR3 is CASRPPRVRENIQYF. Here the CDR3 DNA reads TGTGCCAGCAGACCGCCCAGGGTGAGGGAAAACATTCAGTACTTC.

V gene TRBV2 combines with J gene TRBJ2-2; 11 nucleotides agree with TRBD1. Germline V gene lookup returns CDR1 SNHLY and CDR2 FYNNEI. V lost 11 bases to trimming and J lost 1 base; unmatched junction nucleotides: 12. The CDR3 totals 17 residues. The DNA of the CDR3 is TGTGCCCTCAATCCTGGGACAGGGGGAGTGAACACCGGGGAGCTGTTTTTT. This codes for CALNPGTGGVNTGELFF.

The table lists this clonotype with many counts. The rearrangement uses TRBV12-3 or TRBV12-4 and TRBJ2-1; 7 bases match TRBD1. V gave up 1 base and J gave up 0 bases; unmatched junction bases: 3. This CDR3 spans 16 amino acids. This CDR3 reads CASSLVGGSSYNEQFF. In DNA form, the CDR3 reads TGTGCCAGCAGTTTAGTAGGGGGCTCCTCCTACAATGAGCAGTTCTTC.

The DNA for the CDR3 is TGTGCCATCAGTGAGTCCCGGCTAGGACCGGTGGATGAGCAGTACTTC. Translating gives CAISESRLGPVDEQYF. The chain recombines TRBV10-3 with TRBJ2-7, with no clear D. Germline-derived CDR1 and CDR2 are ENHRY and SYGVKD. The CDR3 runs 16 residues. Deletions cut 0 bases from V and 7 bases from J, with 19 bases between.

This clonotype was recorded a few times. The chain couples TRBV6-1 to TRBJ2-7; D is unresolved. The V gene lost 5 bases and the J gene lost 0 bases, with 11 bases spanning the gap. The germline V gene encodes CDR1 MNHNS and CDR2 SASEGT. The CDR3 consists of 14 residues. CDR3: CASSTQQSSYEQYF. CDR3 DNA: TGTGCCAGCAGTACCCAACAGAGCTCCTACGAGCAGTACTTC.

This chain links TRBV4-2 with TRBJ1-3, with no clear D. Per germline, CDR1 LGHNA and CDR2 YNFKEQ. Trimming took 4 bases from V and 0 from J, leaving 16 bases between them. The CDR3 length is 17 residues. CDR3 DNA sequence: TGTGCCAGCAGCCGATTCGTAAGCCGAGGCTCTGGAAACACCATATATTTT. It codes for CASSRFVSRGSGNTIYF.

The chain carries TRBV4-3 and TRBJ2-2; 11 nucleotides line up with TRBD2. Germline CDR1 reads LGHNA; CDR2 reads YSLEER. This CDR3 region has 18 residues. V lost 0 bases, J lost 5 bases, and 8 bases stayed unmatched. The CDR3 sequence: CASSQETPLAGETGELFF. CDR3 DNA: TGCGCCAGCAGCCAAGAGACCCCACTAGCGGGAGAAACCGGGGAGCTGTTTTTT.

The table lists this clonotype with many counts. The chain combines TRBV3-1 with TRBJ2-1, with 8 bases identical to TRBD2. Germline loops: CDR1 LGHDT, CDR2 YNNKEL (reference sequence). The CDR3 sequence is 15 residues long. V trimming: 1 base; J trimming: 7 bases; junction bases outside the gene matches: 6. CDR3 amino acids: CASSQVDLAGNEQFF. CDR3 nucleotides: TGTGCCAGCAGCCAAGTCGATCTAGCGGGTAATGAGCAGTTCTTC.

This clonotype has at least ten counts. This sequence joins TRBV4-2 and TRBJ2-7; D call uncertain. This CDR3 region has 14 residues. V lost 1 base and J lost 3, with 10 bases in between. Germline CDR1 and CDR2: LGHNA and YNFKEQ. For the CDR3, the DNA is TGTGCCAGCAGCCAAGGAGGTCAGAGCTACGAGCAGTACTTC. It codes for CASSQGGQSYEQYF.

The CDR3 protein is CATSKLTGGLDEQFF. The CDR3 bases are TGTGCCACCAGCAAATTGACAGGGGGCCTGGATGAGCAGTTCTTC. The chain employs TRBV15 and TRBJ2-1; 10 positions agree with TRBD1. CDR3 size: 15 residues. V trimming: 4 bases; J trimming: 8 bases; junction bases outside the gene matches: 8. The germline V gene has CDR1 LNHNV and CDR2 YYDKDF (reference sequence).

This clonotype was counted between two and nine times. The rearrangement links TRBV7-6 to TRBJ1-5, with D possibly TRBD1 on 5 matching bases. This CDR3 contains 16 residues. The germline CDR1 and CDR2 sequences are SGHVS and FNYEAQ. Trimming shortened V by 6 bases and J by 4 bases, and 19 bases separated the two germline ends. CDR3 in amino acids: CASSRAPREGNQPQHF. CDR3 DNA: TGTGCCAGCAGTAGAGCGCCCAGGGAGGGAAATCAGCCCCAGCATTTT.

The chain has TRBV20-1 and TRBJ1-2; 7 bases align to TRBD1. This CDR3 comprises 21 residues. The germline CDR1 and CDR2 sequences are DFQATT and SNEGSKA (reference sequence). V trimming: 4 bases; J trimming: 5 bases; junction bases outside the gene matches: 31. CDR3: CSAMALSGTAIHRLSIYGYTF. The CDR3 coding sequence is TGCAGTGCTATGGCCCTTTCCGGGACAGCAATCCATCGACTCTCCATATATGGCTACACCTTC.

This clonotype was counted a few times. The chain recombines TRBV5-5 with TRBJ1-2; D call uncertain. V lost 0 bases and J lost 4, with 10 bases in between. The CDR3 contains 14 residues. The germline gives CDR1 SGHKS, CDR2 YYEKEE (reference sequence). The CDR3 DNA follows: TGTGCCAGCAGCTTGGTCCTGCCGCCCTATGGCTACACCTTC. Translated: CASSLVLPPYGYTF.

The gene calls are TRBV29-1 and TRBJ2-3; the D is unclear. Germline assignment: CDR1 SQVTM and CDR2 ANQGSEA. This CDR3 contains 15 residues. The V gene lost 3 bases and the J gene lost 4 bases, with 17 bases spanning the gap. The CDR3: CSVDKYDEGPDTQYF. The DNA of the CDR3 is TGCAGCGTTGACAAGTATGACGAAGGGCCAGATACGCAGTATTTT.

This clonotype has only a few counts. The V and J genes are TRBV7-9 and TRBJ2-5; D is unresolved. The CDR3 runs 15 residues. CDR1 and CDR2 from the germline V gene are SEHNR and FQNEAQ (reference sequence). Trimming removed 3 bases at V and 5 bases at J, with 16 bases between. The CDR3 DNA reads as TGTGCCAGCAGCTTGCTGCCGACACCAGTGGAGACCCAGTACTTC. It is translated as CASSLLPTPVETQYF.

The rearrangement joins TRBV6-5 to TRBJ2-5; perhaps TRBD1 as D (7 bases). Per the germline V gene, CDR1 is MNHEY and CDR2 is SVGAGI. V lost 0 bases and J lost 2, with 13 bases in between. The CDR3 covers 16 residues. The CDR3 DNA reads TGTGCCAGCAGTTACTCTCAGGGGGGTTGGCAAGAGACCCAGTACTTC. It codes for CASSYSQGGWQETQYF.

V gene TRBV29-1 combines with J gene TRBJ2-1; 8 bases fit TRBD2. The ends lost 6 bases at V and 8 bases at J; junction bases unmatched: 12. The CDR3 loop spans 14 amino acids. Germline-derived CDR1 and CDR2 are SQVTM and ANQGSEA. The CDR3 DNA reads as TGCAGCGTGGGCCGGGGGGGACTGAGAGATGAGCAGTTCTTC. Its protein is CSVGRGGLRDEQFF.

The sample holds one count of this clonotype. A much more abundant neighbour one base away suggests this may be a read error. The rearrangement joins TRBV12-3 or TRBV12-4 to TRBJ1-3; D perhaps matches TRBD1 (6 bases). The CDR3 has 16 amino acids. CDR3 sequence (DNA): TGTGCCAGCAGGAAACAGGGTCCCCACTCTGGAAACACCCTATATTTT. This codes for CASRKQGPHSGNTLYF.

The chain is built from TRBV12-3 or TRBV12-4 and TRBJ2-1; the D call may be TRBD1 or TRBD2 (6 bases each). Trimming shortened V by 10 bases and J by 1 base, and 17 bases separated the two germline ends. The CDR3 runs 15 residues. CDR3 DNA sequence: TGTGCCACCCGAAGGGGGGACCATTCCTACAATGAGCAGTTCTTC. This codes for CATRRGDHSYNEQFF.

In this sample, this clonotype turned up a few times. The V call is TRBV20-1, the J call TRBJ1-1; no definite D call. This CDR3 has 12 residues. The V end was cut by 1 base, the J end by 4 bases, with 7 bases between. Germline V gene data show CDR1 as DFQATT and CDR2 as SNEGSKA (reference sequence). The CDR3 spells CSARVGSTEAFF. CDR3 sequence (DNA): TGCAGTGCTAGAGTGGGGAGCACTGAAGCTTTCTTT.

The genes are TRBV7-9 and TRBJ2-1; tentatively, D is TRBD2 (5 bases). Germline CDR1 reads SEHNR; CDR2 reads FQNEAQ (reference sequence). V was trimmed by 2 bases and J by 12 bases, leaving 14 bases between them. The CDR3 loop spans 13 amino acids. As DNA, the CDR3 is TGTGCCAGCAGCTTACATCCGCGCGAGGGGCAGTTCTTC. It is translated as CASSLHPREGQFF. The whole variable domain, remainder taken from reference TRBV7-9 and TRBJ2-1, is DTGVSQNPRHKITKRGQNVTFRCDPISEHNRLYWYRQTLGQGPEFLTYFQNEAQLEKSRLLSDRFSAERPKGSFSTLEIQRTEQGDSAMYLCASSLHPREGQFFGPGTRLTVL.

This clonotype was seen more than once but under ten times. The V call is TRBV7-7, the J call TRBJ2-5, with a weak D call TRBD1 (7 bases). Trimming stripped 4 bases from V and 2 bases from J, with 14 bases between. There are 15 residues in the CDR3. Germline CDR1 is SSHAT and CDR2 is FNYEAQ (reference sequence). This CDR3 reads CASSSGAGGQETQYF. CDR3 DNA sequence: TGTGCCAGCAGCTCGGGAGCAGGGGGGCAAGAGACCCAGTACTTC. The full variable domain, its missing parts supplied by reference TRBV7-7 and TRBJ2-5, is GAGVSQSPRYKVTKRGQDVTLRCDPISSHATLYWYQQALGQGPEFLTYFNYEAQPDKSGLPSDRFSAERPEGSISTLTIQRTEQRDSAMYRCASSSGAGGQETQYFGPGTRLLVL.